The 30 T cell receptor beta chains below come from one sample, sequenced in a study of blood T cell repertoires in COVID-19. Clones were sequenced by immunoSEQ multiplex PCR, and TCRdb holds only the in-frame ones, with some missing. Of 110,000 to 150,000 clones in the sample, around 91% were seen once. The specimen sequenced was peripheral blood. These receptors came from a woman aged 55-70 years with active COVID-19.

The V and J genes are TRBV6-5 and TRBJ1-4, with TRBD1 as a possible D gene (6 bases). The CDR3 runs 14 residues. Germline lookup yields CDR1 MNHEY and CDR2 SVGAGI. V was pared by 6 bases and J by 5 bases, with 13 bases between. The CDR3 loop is CASSRGQGNEKLFF. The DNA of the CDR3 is TGTGCCAGCAGCCGAGGGCAGGGGAATGAAAAACTGTTTTTT.

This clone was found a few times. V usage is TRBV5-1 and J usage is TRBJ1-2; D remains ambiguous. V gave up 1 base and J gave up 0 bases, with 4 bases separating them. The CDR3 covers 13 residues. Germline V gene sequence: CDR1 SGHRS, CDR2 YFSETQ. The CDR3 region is CASSLLSNYGYTF. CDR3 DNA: TGCGCCAGCAGCTTGTTATCTAACTATGGCTACACCTTC.

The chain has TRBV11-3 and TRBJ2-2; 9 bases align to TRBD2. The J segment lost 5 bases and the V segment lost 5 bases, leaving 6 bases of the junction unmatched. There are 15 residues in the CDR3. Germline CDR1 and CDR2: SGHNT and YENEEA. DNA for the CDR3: TGTGCCAGCAGCCGTAGCGGGAGAGGTACCGGGGAGCTGTTTTTT. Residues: CASSRSGRGTGELFF.

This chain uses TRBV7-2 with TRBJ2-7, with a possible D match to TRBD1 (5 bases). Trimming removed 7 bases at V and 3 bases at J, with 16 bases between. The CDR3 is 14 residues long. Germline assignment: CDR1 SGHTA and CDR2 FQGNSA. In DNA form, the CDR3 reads TGTGCCAGCACCCAGGGTGGGCAATACTACGAGCAGTACTTC. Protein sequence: CASTQGGQYYEQYF.

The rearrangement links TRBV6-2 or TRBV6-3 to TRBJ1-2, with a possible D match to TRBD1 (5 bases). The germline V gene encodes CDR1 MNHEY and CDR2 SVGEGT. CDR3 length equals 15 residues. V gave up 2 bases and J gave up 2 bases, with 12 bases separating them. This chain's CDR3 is CASSYKAGVNYGYTF. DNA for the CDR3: TGTGCCAGCAGTTACAAGGCGGGGGTGAACTATGGCTACACCTTC.

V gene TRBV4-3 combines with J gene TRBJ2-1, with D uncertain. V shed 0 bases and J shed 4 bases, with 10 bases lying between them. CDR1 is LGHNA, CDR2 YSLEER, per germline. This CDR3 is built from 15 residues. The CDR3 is CASSQERYWYNEQFF. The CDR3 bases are TGCGCCAGCAGCCAAGAGAGATATTGGTACAATGAGCAGTTCTTC.

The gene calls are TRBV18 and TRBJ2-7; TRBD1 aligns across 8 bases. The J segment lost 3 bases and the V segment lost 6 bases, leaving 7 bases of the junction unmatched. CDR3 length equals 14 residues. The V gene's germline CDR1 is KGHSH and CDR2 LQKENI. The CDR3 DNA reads TGTGCCAGCTCTTTGGGACAGGATTTCTACGAGCAGTACTTC. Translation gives CASSLGQDFYEQYF.

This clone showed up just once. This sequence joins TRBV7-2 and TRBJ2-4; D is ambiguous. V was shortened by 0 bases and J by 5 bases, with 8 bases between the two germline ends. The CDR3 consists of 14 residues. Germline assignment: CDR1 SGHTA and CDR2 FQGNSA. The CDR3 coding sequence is TGTGCCAGCAGCTTAGCCCTAGATGAAAACATTCAGTACTTC. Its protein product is CASSLALDENIQYF.

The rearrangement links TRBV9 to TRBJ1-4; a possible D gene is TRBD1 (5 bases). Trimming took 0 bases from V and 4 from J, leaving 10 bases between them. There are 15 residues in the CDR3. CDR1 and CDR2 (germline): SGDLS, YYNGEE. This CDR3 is CASSVATGHNEKLFF. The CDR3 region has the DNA TGTGCCAGCAGCGTAGCTACAGGTCATAATGAAAAACTGTTTTTT.

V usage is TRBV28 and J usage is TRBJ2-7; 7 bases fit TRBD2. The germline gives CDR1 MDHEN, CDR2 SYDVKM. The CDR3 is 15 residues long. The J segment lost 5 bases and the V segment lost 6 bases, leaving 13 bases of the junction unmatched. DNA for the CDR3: TGTGCCAGCAGCTCCTCGCCTAGCGGTAACGACGAGCAGTACTTC. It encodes CASSSSPSGNDEQYF.

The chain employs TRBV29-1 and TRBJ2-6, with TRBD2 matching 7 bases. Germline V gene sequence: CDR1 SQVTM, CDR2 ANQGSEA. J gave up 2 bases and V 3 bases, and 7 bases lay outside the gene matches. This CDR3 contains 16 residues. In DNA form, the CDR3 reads TGCAGCGTTGAGGAGGGAGGGGACCCTGGGGCCAACGTCCTGACTTTC. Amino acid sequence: CSVEEGGDPGANVLTF.

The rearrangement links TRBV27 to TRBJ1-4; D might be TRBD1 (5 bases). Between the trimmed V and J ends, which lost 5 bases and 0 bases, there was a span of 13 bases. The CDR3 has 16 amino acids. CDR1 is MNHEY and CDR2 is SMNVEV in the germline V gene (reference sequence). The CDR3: CASSPTPGTTNEKLFF. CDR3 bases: TGTGCCAGCAGTCCGACCCCAGGGACAACTAATGAAAAACTGTTTTTT.

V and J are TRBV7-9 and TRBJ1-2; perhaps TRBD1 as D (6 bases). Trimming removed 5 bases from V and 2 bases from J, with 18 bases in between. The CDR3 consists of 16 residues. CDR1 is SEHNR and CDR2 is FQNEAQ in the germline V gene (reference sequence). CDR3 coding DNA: TGTGCCAGCAGCCTTAGCCCCGGGACAACCAACTATGGCTACACCTTC. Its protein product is CASSLSPGTTNYGYTF.

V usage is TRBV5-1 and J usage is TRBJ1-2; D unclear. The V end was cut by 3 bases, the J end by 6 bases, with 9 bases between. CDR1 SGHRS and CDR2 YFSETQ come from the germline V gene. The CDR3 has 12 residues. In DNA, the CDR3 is TGCGCCAGCAGCTCAGGTCTCCATGGCTACACCTTC. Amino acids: CASSSGLHGYTF.

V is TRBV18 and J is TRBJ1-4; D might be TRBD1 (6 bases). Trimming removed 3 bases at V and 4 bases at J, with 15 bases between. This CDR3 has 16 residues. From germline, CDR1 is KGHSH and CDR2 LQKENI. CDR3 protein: CASSPVWNRDNEKLFF. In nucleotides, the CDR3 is TGTGCCAGCTCACCGGTTTGGAACAGGGATAATGAAAAACTGTTTTTT. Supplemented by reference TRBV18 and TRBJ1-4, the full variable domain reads NAGVMQNPRHLVRRRGQEARLRCSPMKGHSHVYWYRQLPEEGLKFMVYLQKENIIDESGMPKERFSAEFPKEGPSILRIQQVVRGDSAAYFCASSPVWNRDNEKLFFGSGTQLSVL.

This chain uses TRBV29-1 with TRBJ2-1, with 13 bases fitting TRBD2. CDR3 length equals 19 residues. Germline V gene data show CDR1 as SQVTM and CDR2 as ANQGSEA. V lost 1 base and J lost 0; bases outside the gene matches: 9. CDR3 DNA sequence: TGCAGCGTTGAAGGACGAGGGACTAGCGGGATGAGCTCCTACAATGAGCAGTTCTTC. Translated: CSVEGRGTSGMSSYNEQFF.

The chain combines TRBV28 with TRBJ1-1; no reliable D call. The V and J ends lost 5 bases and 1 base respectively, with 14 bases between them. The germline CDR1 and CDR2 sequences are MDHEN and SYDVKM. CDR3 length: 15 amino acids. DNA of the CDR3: TGTGCCAGCAGTGCCGGCGCCGCGGGGAACACTGAAGCTTTCTTT. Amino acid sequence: CASSAGAAGNTEAFF.

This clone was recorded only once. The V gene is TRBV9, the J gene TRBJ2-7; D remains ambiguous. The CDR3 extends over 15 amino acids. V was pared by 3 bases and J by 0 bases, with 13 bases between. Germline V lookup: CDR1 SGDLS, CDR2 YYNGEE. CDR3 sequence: CASSAGSFSSYEQYF. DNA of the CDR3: TGTGCCAGCAGCGCCGGGTCCTTTAGCTCCTACGAGCAGTACTTC.

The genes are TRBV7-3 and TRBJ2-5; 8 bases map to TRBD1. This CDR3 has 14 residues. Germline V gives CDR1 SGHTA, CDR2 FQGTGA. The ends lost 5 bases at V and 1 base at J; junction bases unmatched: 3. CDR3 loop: CASSMTGVQETQYF. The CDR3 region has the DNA TGTGCCAGCAGCATGACAGGGGTCCAAGAGACCCAGTACTTC.

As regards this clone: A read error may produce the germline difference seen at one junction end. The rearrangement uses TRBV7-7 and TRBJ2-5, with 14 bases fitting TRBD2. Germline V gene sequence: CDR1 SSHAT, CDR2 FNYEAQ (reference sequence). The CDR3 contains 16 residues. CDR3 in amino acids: CASSQGLAGGGETQYF. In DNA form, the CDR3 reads TGTGCTAGCAGCCAAGGACTAGCGGGAGGAGGGGAGACCCAGTACTTC.

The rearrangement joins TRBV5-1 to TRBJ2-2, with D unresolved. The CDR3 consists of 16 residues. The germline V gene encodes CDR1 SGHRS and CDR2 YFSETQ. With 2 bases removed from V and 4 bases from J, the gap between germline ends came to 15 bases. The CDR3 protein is CASSFGFSMGTGELFF. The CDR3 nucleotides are TGCGCCAGCAGCTTCGGGTTCTCGATGGGCACCGGGGAGCTGTTTTTT.

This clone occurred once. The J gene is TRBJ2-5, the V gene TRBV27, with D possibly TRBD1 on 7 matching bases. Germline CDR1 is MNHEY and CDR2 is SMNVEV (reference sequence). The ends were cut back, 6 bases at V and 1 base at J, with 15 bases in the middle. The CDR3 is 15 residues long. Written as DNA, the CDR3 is TGTGCCAGCAGCAGGGGGGTAGCTCCCCAAGAGACCCAGTACTTC. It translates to CASSRGVAPQETQYF.

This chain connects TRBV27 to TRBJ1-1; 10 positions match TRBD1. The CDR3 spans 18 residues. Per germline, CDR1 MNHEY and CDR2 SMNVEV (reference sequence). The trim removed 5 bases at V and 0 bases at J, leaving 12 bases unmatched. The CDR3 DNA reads TGTGCCAGCAGTGCTGGGACAGGGGCCTTACTCCTGAACACTGAAGCTTTCTTT. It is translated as CASSAGTGALLLNTEAFF.

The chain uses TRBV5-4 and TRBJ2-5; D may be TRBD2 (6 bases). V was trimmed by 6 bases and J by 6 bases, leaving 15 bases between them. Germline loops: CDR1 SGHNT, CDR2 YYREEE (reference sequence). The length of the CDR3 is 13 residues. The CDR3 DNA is TGTGCCAGCACCCCGGGGAGGTCTCAGACCCAGTACTTC. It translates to CASTPGRSQTQYF.

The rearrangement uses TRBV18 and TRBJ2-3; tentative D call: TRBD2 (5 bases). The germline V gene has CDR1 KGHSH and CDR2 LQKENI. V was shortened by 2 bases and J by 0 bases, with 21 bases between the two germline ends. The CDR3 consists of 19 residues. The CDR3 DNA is TGTGCCAGCTCACCAACGGCCGTTTTGACGGAGGATAGCACAGATACGCAGTATTTT. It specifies CASSPTAVLTEDSTDTQYF.

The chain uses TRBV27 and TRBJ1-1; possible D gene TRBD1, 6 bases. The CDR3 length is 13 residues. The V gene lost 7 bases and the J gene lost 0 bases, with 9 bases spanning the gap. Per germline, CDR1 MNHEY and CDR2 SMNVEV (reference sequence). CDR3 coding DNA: TGTGCCAGCATGGGGGCAATGAACACTGAAGCTTTCTTT. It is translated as CASMGAMNTEAFF.

The CDR3 DNA sequence: TGTGCCAGCAGTTTAGTTAGAACCGGGGAGCTGTTTTTT. Protein product: CASSLVRTGELFF. The chain uses TRBV28 and TRBJ2-2; D remains ambiguous. CDR3 length equals 13 residues. Germline lookup yields CDR1 MDHEN and CDR2 SYDVKM. Trimming stripped 2 bases from V and 5 bases from J, with 6 bases between.

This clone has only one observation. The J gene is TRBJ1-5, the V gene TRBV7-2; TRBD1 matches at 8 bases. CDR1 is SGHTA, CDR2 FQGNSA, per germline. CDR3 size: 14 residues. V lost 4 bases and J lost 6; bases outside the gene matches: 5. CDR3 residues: CASSWGQVGQPQHF. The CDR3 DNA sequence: TGTGCCAGCAGCTGGGGACAGGTAGGTCAGCCCCAGCATTTT.

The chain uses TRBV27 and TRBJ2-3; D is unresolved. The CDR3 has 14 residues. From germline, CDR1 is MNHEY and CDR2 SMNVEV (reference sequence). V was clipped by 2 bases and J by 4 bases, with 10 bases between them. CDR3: CASSLTLPSDTQYF. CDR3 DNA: TGTGCCAGCAGTTTAACACTACCGTCAGATACGCAGTATTTT.

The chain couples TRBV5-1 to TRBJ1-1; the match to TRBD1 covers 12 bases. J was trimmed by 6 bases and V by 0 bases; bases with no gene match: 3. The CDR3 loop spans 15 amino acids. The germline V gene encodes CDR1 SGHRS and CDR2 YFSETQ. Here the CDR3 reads CASSLAGTGGPEAFF. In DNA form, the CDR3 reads TGCGCCAGCAGCTTGGCCGGGACAGGGGGCCCTGAAGCTTTCTTT.